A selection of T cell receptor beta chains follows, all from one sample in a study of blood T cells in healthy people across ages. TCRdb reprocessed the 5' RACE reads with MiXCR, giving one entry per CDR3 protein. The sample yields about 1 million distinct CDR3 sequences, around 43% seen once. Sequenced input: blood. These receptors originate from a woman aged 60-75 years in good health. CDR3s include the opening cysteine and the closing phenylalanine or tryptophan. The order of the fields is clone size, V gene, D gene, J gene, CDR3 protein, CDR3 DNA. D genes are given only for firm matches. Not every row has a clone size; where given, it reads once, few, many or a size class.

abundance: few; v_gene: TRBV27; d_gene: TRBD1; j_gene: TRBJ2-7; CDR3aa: CASSLQGASAYEQYF; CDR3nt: TGTGCCAGCAGTCTACAGGGGGCTAGTGCCTACGAGCAGTACTTC
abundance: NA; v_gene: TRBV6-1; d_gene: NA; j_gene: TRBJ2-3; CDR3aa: CASTQSTTPTDTQYF; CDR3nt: TGTGCCAGCACCCAGTCAACGACGCCAACAGATACGCAGTATTTT
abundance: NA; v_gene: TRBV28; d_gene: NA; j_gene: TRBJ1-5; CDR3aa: CASSSWGNQPQHF; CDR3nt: TGTGCCAGCAGTTCGTGGGGCAATCAGCCCCAGCATTTT
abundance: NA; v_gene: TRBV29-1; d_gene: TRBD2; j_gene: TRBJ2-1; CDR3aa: CSVEIRPTSGRGSYNEQFF; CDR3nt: TGCAGCGTTGAAATCCGGCCCACTAGCGGGAGAGGCTCCTACAATGAGCAGTTCTTC
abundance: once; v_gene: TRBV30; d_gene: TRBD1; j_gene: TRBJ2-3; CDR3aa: CAWSEQGSSTDTQYF; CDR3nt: TGTGCCTGGAGTGAACAGGGGTCGAGCACAGATACGCAGTATTTT
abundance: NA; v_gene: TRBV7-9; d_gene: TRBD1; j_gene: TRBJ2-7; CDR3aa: CATKTGMGYEQYF; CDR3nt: TGTGCCACCAAGACAGGGATGGGCTACGAGCAGTACTTC
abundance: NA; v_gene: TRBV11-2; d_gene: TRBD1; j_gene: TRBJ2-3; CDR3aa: CASSLDTGVTDTQYF; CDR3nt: TGTGCCAGCAGCTTGGACACAGGGGTCACAGATACGCAGTATTTT
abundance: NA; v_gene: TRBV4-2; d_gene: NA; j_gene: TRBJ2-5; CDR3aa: CASSQVRGEETQYF; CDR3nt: TGTGCCAGCAGCCAAGTCAGGGGCGAAGAGACCCAGTACTTC
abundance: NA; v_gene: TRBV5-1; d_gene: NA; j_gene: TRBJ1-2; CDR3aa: CASTSGGQPGSYGYTF; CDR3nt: TGCGCCAGCACGTCGGGGGGACAACCAGGTAGCTATGGCTACACCTTC
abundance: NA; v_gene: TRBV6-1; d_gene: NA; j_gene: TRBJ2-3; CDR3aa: CASSPRRGLGTDTQYF; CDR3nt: TGTGCCAGCAGTCCAAGGAGGGGGTTAGGGACAGATACGCAGTATTTT
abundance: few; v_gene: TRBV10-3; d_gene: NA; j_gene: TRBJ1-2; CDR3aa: CAIRGGTNYGYTF; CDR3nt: TGTGCCATCAGGGGGGGAACTAACTATGGCTACACCTTC
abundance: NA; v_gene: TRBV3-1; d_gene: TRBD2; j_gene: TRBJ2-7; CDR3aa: CASSQGGSGLAGGAYEQYF; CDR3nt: TGTGCCAGCAGCCAAGGGGGATCGGGACTAGCGGGAGGAGCCTACGAGCAGTACTTC
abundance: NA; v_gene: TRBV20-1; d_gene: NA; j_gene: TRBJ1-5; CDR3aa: CSVRRGGQGQPQHF; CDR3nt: TGCAGTGTCCGACGGGGGGGGCAAGGTCAGCCCCAGCATTTT
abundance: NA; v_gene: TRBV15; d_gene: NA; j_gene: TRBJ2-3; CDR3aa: CATSRGREVDTQYF; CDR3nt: TGTGCCACCAGCCGGGGAAGGGAAGTGGATACGCAGTATTTT
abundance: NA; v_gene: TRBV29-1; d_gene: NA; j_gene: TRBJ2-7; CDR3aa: CSVEVRDGAPGEQYF; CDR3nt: TGCAGCGTTGAGGTCCGGGACGGGGCTCCCGGCGAGCAGTACTTC
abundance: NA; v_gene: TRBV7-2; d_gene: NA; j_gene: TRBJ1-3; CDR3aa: CASSLSIRVSGNTIYF; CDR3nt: TGTGCCAGCAGCTTAAGCATCCGGGTCTCTGGAAACACCATATATTTT
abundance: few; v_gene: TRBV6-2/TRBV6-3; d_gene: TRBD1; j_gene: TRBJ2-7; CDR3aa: CASSQTGGYHEQYF; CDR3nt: TGTGCCAGCAGTCAGACAGGGGGCTACCACGAGCAGTACTTC
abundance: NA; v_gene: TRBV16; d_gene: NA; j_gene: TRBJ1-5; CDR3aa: CASRQQGNQPQHF; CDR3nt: TGTGCCAGCAGACAGCAAGGCAATCAGCCCCAGCATTTT
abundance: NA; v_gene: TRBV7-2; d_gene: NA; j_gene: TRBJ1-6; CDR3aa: CASNRQADNSPLHF; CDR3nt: TGTGCCAGCAACAGACAGGCCGATAATTCACCCCTCCACTTT
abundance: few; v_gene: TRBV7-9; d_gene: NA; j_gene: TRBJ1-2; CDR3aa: CASSQDSNLGGYGYTF; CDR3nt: TGTGCCAGCAGCCAGGACTCTAATCTTGGGGGCTATGGTTACACCTTC
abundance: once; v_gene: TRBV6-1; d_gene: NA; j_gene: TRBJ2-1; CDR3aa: CASSEGFWRNEQFF; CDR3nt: TGTGCCAGCAGTGAAGGGTTTTGGCGTAATGAGCAGTTCTTC
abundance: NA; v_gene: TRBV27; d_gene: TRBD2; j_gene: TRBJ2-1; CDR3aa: CASSQRLAGGRDEQFF; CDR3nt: TGTGCCAGCAGTCAAAGACTAGCGGGAGGGCGGGATGAGCAGTTCTTC
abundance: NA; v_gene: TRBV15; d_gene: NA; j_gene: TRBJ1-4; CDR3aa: CATSRGSGDEKLFF; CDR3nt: TGTGCCACCAGCAGAGGAAGCGGAGATGAAAAACTGTTTTTT
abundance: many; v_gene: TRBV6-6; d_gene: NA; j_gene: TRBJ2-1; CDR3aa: CASRASNNNEQFF; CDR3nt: TGTGCCAGCAGGGCGTCAAATAACAATGAGCAGTTCTTC